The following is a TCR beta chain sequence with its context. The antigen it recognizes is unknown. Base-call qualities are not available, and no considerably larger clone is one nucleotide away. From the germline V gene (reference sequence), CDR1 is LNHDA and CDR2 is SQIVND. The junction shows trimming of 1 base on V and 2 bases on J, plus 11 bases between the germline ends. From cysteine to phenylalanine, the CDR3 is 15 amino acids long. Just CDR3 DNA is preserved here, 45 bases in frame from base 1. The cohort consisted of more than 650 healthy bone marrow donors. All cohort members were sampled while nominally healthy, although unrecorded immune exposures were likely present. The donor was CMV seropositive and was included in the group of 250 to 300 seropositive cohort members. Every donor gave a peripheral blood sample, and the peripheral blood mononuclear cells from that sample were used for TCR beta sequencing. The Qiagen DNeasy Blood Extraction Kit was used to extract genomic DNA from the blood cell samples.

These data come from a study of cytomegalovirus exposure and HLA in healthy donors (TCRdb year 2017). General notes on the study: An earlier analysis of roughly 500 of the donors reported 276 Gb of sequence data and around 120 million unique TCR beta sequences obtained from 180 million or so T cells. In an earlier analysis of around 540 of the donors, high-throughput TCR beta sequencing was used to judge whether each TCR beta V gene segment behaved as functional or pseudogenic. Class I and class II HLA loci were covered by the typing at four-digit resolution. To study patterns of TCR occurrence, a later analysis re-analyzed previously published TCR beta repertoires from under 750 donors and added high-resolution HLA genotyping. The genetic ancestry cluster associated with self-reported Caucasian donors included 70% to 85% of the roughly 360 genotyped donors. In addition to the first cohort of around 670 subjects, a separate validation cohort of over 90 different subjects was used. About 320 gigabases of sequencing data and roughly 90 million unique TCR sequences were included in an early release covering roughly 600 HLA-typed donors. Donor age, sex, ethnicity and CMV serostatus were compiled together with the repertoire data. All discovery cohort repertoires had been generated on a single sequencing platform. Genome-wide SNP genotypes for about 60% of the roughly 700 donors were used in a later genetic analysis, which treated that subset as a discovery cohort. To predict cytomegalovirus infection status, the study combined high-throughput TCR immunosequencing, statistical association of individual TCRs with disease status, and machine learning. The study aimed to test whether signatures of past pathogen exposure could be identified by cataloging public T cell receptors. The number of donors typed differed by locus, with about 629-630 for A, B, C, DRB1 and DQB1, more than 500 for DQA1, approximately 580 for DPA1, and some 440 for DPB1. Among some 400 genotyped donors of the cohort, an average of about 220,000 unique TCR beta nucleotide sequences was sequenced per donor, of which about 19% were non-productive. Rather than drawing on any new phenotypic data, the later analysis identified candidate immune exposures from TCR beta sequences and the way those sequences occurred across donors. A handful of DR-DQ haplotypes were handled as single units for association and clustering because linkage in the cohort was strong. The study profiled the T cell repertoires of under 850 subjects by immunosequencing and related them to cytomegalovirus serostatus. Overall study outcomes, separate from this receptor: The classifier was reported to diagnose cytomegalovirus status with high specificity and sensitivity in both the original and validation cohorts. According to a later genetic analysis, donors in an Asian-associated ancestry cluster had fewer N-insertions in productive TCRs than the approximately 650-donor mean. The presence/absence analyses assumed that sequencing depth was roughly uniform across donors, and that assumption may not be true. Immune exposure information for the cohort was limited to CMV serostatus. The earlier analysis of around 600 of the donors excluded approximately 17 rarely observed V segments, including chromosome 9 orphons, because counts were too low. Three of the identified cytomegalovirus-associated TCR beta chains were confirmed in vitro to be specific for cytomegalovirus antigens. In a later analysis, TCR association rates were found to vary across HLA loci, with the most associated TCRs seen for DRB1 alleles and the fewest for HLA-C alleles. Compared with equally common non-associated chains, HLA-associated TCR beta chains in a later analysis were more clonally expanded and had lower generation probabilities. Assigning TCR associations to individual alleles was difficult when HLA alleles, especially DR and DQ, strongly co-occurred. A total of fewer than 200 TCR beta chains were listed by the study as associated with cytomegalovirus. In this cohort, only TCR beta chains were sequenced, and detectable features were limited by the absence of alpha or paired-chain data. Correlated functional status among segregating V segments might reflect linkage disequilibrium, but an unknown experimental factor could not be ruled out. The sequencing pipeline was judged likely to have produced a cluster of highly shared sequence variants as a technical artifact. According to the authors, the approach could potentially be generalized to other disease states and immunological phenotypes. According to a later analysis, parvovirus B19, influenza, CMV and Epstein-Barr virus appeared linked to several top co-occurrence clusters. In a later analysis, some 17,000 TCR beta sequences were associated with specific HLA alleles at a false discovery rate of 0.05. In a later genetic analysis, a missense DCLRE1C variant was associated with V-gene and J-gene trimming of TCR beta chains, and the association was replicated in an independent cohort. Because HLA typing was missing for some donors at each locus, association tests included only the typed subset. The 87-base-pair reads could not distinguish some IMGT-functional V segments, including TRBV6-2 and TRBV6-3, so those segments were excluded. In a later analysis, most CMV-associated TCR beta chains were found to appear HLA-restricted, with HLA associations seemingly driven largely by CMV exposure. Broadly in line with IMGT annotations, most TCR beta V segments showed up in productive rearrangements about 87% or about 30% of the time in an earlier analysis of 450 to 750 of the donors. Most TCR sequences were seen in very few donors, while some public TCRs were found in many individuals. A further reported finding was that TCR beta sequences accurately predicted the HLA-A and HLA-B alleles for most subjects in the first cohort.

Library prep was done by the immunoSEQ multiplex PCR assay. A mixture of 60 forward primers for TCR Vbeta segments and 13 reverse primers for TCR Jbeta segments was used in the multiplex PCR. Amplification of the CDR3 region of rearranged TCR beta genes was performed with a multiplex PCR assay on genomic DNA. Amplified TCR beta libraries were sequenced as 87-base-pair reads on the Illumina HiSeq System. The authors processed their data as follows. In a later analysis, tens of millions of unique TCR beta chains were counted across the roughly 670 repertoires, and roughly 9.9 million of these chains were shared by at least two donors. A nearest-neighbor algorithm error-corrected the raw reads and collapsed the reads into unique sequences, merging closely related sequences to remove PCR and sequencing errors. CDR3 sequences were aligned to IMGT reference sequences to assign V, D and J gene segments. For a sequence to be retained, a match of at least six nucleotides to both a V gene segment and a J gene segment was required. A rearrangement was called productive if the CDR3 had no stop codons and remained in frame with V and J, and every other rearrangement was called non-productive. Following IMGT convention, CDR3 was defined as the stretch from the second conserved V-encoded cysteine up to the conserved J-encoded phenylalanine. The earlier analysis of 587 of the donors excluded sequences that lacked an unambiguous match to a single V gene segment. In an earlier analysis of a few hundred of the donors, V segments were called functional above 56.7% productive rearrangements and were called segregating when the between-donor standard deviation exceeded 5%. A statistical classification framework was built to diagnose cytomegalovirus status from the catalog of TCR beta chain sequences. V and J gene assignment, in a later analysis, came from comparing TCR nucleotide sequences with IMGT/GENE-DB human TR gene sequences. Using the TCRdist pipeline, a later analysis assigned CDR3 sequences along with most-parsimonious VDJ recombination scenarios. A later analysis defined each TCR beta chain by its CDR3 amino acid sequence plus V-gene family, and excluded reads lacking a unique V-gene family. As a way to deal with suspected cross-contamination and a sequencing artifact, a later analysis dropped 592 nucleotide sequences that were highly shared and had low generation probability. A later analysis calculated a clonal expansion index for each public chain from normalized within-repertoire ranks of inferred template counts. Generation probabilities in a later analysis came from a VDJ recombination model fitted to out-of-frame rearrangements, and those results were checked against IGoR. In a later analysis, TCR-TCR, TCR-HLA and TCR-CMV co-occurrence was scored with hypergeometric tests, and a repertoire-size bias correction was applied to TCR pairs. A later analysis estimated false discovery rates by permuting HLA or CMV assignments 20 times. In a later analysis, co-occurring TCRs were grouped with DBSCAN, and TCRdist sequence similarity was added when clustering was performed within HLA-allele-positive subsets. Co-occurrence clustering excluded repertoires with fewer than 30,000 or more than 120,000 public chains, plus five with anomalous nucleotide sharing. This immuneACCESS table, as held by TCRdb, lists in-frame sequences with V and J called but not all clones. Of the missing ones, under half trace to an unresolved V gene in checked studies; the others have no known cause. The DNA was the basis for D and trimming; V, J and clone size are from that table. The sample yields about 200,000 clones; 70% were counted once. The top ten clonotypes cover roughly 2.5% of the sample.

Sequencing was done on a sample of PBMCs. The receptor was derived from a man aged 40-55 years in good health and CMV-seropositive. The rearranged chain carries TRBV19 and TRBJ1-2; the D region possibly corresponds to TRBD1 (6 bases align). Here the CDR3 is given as CASSIGPRGNYGYTF. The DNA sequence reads TGTGCCAGTAGTATAGGCCCCAGGGGAAACTATGGCTACACCTTC.